This TCR beta chain comes out of a study of cytomegalovirus exposure and HLA in healthy donors. Per germline, CDR1 MNHEY and CDR2 SMNVEV (reference sequence). The CDR3 covers 13 residues. J lost 3 bases, V lost 6 bases, and 4 bases had no gene match. The PCR used 60 Vbeta and 13 Jbeta primers. Clones were sequenced by immunoSEQ multiplex PCR, and TCRdb holds only the in-frame ones, with some missing. This table has 120,000 to 150,000 clones, 75% to 90% appearing once. The chain joins TRBV27 to TRBJ2-7; 8 positions match TRBD2. Sequenced sample: PBMCs. The sequence came from a female donor in good health and CMV-seronegative. CDR3 region: CASRISGNYEQYF. In DNA, the CDR3 is TGTGCCAGCAGGATTAGCGGGAACTACGAGCAGTACTTC.